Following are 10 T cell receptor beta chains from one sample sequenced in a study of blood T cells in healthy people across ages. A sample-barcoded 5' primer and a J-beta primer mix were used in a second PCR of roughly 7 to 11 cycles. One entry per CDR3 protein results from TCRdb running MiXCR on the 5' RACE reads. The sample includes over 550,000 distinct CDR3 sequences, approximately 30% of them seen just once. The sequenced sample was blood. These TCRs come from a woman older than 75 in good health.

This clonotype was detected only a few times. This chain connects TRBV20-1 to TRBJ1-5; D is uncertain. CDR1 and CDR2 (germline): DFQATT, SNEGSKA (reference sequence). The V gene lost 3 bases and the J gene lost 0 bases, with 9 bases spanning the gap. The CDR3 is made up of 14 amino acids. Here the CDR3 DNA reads TGCAGTGCTAGGAACCCTCATAGCAATCAGCCCCAGCATTTT. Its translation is CSARNPHSNQPQHF.

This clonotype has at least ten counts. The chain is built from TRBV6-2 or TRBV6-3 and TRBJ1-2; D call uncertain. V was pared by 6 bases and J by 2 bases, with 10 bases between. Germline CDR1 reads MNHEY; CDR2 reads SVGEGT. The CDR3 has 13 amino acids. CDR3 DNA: TGTGCCAGCAGGATACAGCAGAACTATGGCTACACCTTC. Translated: CASRIQQNYGYTF.

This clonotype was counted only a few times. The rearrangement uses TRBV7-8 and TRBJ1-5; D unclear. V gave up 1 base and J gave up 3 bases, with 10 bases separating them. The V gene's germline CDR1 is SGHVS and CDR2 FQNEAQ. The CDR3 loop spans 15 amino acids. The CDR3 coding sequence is TGTGCCAGCAGCTTAGGGTTCCGGGACAATCAGCCCCAGCATTTT. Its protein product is CASSLGFRDNQPQHF.

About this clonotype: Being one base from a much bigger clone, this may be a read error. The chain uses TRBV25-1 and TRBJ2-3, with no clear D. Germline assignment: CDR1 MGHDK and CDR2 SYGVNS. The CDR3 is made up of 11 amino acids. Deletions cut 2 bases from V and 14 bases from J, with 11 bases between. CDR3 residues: CASSETQARYF. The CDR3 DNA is TGTGCCAGCAGTGAAACCCAGGCGCGGTATTTT.

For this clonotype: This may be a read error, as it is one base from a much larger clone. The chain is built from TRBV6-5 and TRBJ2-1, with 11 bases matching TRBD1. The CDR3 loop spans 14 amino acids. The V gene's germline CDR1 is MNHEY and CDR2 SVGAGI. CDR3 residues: CATSDGQGAGEQFF. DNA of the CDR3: TGTGCCACCAGTGACGGACAGGGGGCAGGGGAGCAGTTCTTC.

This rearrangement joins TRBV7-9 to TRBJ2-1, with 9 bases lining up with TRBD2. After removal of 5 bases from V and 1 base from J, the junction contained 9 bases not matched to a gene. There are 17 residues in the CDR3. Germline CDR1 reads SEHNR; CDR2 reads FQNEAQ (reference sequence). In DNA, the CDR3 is TGTGCCAGCAGCCCCGGGGCTAGCGGGATTTCCTACAATGAGCAGTTCTTC. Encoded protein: CASSPGASGISYNEQFF. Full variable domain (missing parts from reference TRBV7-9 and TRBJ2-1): DTGVSQNPRHKITKRGQNVTFRCDPISEHNRLYWYRQTLGQGPEFLTYFQNEAQLEKSRLLSDRFSAERPKGSFSTLEIQRTEQGDSAMYLCASSPGASGISYNEQFFGPGTRLTVL.

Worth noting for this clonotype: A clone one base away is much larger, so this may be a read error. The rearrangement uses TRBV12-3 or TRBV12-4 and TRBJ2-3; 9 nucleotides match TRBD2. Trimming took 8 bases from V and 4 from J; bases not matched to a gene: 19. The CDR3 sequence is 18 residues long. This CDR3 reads CASALGSGGGASADTQYF. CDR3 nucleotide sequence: TGTGCCAGCGCGTTGGGGAGTGGCGGGGGGGCTAGCGCAGATACGCAGTATTTT.

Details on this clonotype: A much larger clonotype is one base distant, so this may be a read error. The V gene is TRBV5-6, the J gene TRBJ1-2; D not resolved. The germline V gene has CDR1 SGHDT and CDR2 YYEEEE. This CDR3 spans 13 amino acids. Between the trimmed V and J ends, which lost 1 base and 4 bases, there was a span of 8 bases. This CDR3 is CASSLNGRYGYTF. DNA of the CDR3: TGTGCCAGCAGCTTGAACGGTCGCTATGGCTACACCTTC.

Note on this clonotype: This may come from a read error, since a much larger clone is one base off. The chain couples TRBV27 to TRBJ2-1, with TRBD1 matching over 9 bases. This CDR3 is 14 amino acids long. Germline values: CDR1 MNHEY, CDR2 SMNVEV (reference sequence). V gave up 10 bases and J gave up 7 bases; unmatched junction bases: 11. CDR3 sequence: CANRIQGANNEQFF. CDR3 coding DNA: TGTGCCAACAGGATACAGGGGGCGAATAATGAGCAGTTCTTC.

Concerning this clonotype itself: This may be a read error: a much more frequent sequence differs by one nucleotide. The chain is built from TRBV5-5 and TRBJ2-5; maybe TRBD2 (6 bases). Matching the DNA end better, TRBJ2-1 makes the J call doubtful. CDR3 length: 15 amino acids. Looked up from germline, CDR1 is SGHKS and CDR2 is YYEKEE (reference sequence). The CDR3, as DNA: TGTGCCAGCAGCTTGGGGTTCGCGGGACCGGAGACCCAGTTCTTC. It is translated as CASSLGFAGPETQFF.